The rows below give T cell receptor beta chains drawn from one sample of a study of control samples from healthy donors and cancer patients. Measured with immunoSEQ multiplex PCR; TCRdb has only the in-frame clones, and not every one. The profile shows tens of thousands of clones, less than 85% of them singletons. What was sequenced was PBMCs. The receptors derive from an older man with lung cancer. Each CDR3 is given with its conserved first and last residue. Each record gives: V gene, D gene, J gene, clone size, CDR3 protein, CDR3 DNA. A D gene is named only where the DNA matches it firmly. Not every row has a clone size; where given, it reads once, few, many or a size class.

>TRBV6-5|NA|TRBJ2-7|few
CASSQEADSSYEQYF
TGTGCCAGCAGCCAGGAGGCCGATTCCTCCTACGAGCAGTACTTC
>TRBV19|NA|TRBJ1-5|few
CASSSWGRNSNQPQHF
TGTGCCAGTAGCTCCTGGGGGCGAAATAGCAATCAGCCCCAGCATTTT
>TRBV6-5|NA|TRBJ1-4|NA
CASRAGVANEKLFF
TGTGCCAGCAGGGCAGGGGTCGCTAATGAAAAACTGTTTTTT
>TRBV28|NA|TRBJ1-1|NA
CASSLPAAEAFF
TGTGCCAGCAGTTTACCGGCGGCCGAAGCTTTCTTT
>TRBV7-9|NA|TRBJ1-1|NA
CASSSRLPKNTEAFF
TGTGCCAGCAGCTCTAGGCTTCCTAAGAACACTGAAGCTTTCTTT
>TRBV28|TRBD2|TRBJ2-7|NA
CASSLSGLAGGYEQYF
TGTGCCAGCAGTTTATCGGGACTAGCGGGGGGATACGAGCAGTACTTC
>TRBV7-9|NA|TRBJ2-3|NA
CASSFWTASTDTQYF
TGTGCCAGCAGCTTCTGGACAGCTAGCACAGATACGCAGTATTTT
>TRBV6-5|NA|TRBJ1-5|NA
CASSKNREGDQPQHF
TGTGCCAGCAGTAAAAACAGGGAAGGTGATCAGCCCCAGCATTTT
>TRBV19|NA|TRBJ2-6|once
CASSMGQSAGANVLTF
TGTGCCAGTAGTATGGGCCAGTCAGCTGGGGCCAACGTCCTGACTTTC
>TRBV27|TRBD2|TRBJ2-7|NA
CASRPGLAPYEQYF
TGTGCCAGCCGACCCGGACTAGCGCCGTACGAGCAGTACTTC
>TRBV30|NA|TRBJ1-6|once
CACVSGVNNSPLHF
TGTGCCTGCGTGTCGGGCGTCAATAATTCACCCCTCCACTTT
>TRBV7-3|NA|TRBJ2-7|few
CASSSGLFYEQYF
TGTGCCAGCAGCTCTGGACTATTCTACGAGCAGTACTTC
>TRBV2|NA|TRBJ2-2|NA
CASSDWRGGLTGELFF
TGTGCCAGCAGTGACTGGAGGGGCGGATTAACCGGGGAGCTGTTTTTT
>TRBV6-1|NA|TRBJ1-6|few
CASSERESSYNSPLHF
TGTGCCAGCAGCGAAAGGGAGAGCTCCTATAATTCACCCCTCCACTTT
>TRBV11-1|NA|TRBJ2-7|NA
CAIQNRGYEQYF
TGTGCCATACAGAATCGAGGATACGAGCAGTACTTC
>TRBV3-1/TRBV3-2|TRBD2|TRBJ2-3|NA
CASSRSGGYTDTQYF
TGTGCCAGCAGCCGAAGCGGGGGGTACACAGATACGCAGTATTTT
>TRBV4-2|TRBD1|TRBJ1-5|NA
CASSHGQGPSPYQPQHF
TGTGCCAGCAGCCACGGACAGGGGCCCTCTCCCTATCAGCCCCAGCATTTT
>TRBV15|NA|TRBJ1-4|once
CATSTGRGSTNEKLFF
TGTGCCACCAGCACTGGGAGGGGGTCAACTAATGAAAAACTGTTTTTT
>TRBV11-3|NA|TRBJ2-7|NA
CASSLGADSYEQYF
TGTGCCAGCAGCTTAGGGGCCGACTCCTACGAGCAGTACTTC
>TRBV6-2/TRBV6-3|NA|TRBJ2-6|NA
CASSRQQGGGANVLTF
TGTGCCAGCAGCCGTCAACAGGGAGGTGGGGCCAACGTCCTGACTTTC
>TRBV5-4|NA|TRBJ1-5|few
CASSLEGKGQPQHF
TGTGCCAGCAGCTTGGAGGGTAAAGGTCAGCCCCAGCATTTT
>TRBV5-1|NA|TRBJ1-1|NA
CASSSPGPPGGTKAFF
TGCGCCAGCAGCTCGCCGGGACCCCCCGGAGGCACTAAAGCTTTCTTT
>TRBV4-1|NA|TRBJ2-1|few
CASSQVNLVTYNEQFF
TGCGCCAGCAGCCAAGTTAACTTGGTGACCTACAATGAGCAGTTCTTC
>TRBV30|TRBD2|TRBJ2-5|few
CAWSFGGGAETQYF
TGTGCCTGGAGTTTTGGCGGGGGGGCTGAGACCCAGTACTTC
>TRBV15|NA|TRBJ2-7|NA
CATSRDWVVGEQYF
TGTGCCACCAGCAGAGATTGGGTGGTTGGAGAGCAGTACTTC
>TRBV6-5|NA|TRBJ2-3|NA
CASSYDWTTDTQYF
TGTGCCAGCAGTTATGATTGGACCACAGATACGCAGTATTTT
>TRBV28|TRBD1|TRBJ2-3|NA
CASSLGTETHTQYF
TGTGCCAGCAGTCTGGGGACAGAAACTCATACGCAGTATTTT
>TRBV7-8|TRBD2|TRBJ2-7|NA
CASSGGGARSYEQYF
TGTGCCAGCAGTGGCGGGGGGGCCCGCTCCTACGAGCAGTACTTC
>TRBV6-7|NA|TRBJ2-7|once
CASSQGMASSYEQYF
TGTGCCAGCAGCCAGGGCATGGCAAGCTCCTACGAGCAGTACTTC
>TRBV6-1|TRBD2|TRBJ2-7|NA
CASSEGASGSYEQYF
TGTGCCAGCAGTGAAGGGGCTAGCGGCTCCTACGAGCAGTACTTC
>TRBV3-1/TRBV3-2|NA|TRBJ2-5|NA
CASSQEIRSGSAQYF
TGTGCCAGCAGCCAAGAGATTAGAAGCGGGTCGGCCCAGTACTTC
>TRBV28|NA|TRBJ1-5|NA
CASRTAGGRNQPQHF
TGTGCCAGCAGGACGGCGGGCGGGCGCAATCAGCCCCAGCATTTT
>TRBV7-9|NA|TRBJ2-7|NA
CASSVPAGPYEQYF
TGTGCCAGCAGCGTGCCGGCGGGGCCCTACGAGCAGTACTTC
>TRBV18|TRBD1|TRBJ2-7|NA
CASSPSGQGHEQYF
TGTGCCAGCTCACCCTCCGGACAGGGCCACGAGCAGTACTTC
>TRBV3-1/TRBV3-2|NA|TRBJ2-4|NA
CASSQVDSRGIQYF
TGTGCCAGCAGCCAAGTTGATAGTCGGGGCATTCAGTACTTC
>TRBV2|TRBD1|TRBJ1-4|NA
CASNAGTAYNEKLFF
TGTGCCAGCAACGCCGGGACAGCATATAATGAAAAACTGTTTTTT
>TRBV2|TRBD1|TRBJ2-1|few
CASRVGGGNEQFF
TGTGCCAGCCGCGTAGGGGGCGGGAATGAGCAGTTCTTC
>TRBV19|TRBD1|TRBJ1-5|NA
CASRGAGTVSNQPQHF
TGTGCCAGTAGGGGGGCCGGGACAGTAAGCAATCAGCCCCAGCATTTT
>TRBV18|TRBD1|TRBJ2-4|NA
CASQGQEVKNIQYF
TGTGCCAGCCAGGGACAGGAGGTCAAAAACATTCAGTACTTC
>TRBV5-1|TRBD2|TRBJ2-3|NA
CASSPRTSGGSTQYF
TGCGCCAGCAGCCCCCGGACTAGCGGGGGGTCTACGCAGTATTTT
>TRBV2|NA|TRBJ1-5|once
CASSRRGASNQPQHF
TGTGCCAGCAGCCGCAGGGGTGCGAGCAATCAGCCCCAGCATTTT
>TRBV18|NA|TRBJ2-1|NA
CASSPPVGEPYNEQFF
TGTGCCAGCTCACCACCGGTGGGTGAACCCTACAATGAGCAGTTCTTC
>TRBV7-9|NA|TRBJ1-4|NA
CASSTRRETNEKLFF
TGTGCCAGCAGCACCCGCCGGGAGACTAATGAAAAACTGTTTTTT
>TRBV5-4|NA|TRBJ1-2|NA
CASGSGGYGYTF
TGTGCCAGCGGTTCTGGGGGTTATGGCTACACCTTC
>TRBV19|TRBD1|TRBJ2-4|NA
CASSIWDSLAKNIQYF
TGTGCCAGTAGTATATGGGACAGTCTAGCCAAAAACATTCAGTACTTC
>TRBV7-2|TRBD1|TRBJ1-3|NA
CASSLRTGRSGNTIYF
TGTGCCAGCAGCCTACGGACAGGGAGGTCTGGAAACACCATATATTTT
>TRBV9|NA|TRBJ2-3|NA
CASSDSGGPPDTQYF
TGTGCCAGCAGCGATTCCGGGGGGCCCCCAGATACGCAGTATTTT
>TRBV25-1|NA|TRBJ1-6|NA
CASSPPANSPLHF
TGTGCCAGCAGTCCCCCTGCGAATTCACCCCTCCACTTT
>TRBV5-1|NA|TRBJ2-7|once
CASKVTDISYEQYF
TGCGCCAGCAAGGTAACAGACATCTCCTACGAGCAGTACTTC
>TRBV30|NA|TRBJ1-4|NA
CAWSPPINEKLFF
TGTGCCTGGAGCCCCCCCATTAATGAAAAACTGTTTTTT
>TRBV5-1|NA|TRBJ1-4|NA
CASSLGGTNEKLFF
TGCGCCAGCAGCTTGGGCGGCACTAATGAAAAACTGTTTTTT
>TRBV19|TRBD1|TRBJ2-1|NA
CASSTFTDRVYNEQFF
TGTGCCAGTAGTACCTTCACGGACAGGGTTTACAATGAGCAGTTCTTC
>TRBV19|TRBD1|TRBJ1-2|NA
CASSSNSPRQGGGYTF
TGTGCCAGTAGTTCGAATAGCCCAAGACAGGGAGGGGGCTACACCTTC
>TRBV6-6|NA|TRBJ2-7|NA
CASSYSQAAYEQYF
TGTGCCAGCAGTTACTCCCAGGCGGCCTACGAGCAGTACTTC